The 10 T cell receptor beta chains below all came from one sample that was sequenced in a study of shared clonotypes between healthy human individuals. Using immunoSEQ multiplex PCR, the repertoire was profiled, and TCRdb retains in-frame clones only, with some absent. The sample contains 2 million to 3 million clones, 85% to 95% of which appear only once. Sequencing used naive CD4+ T cells sorted from blood. Sample subset: CD45RA+ positively selected. These receptors were collected from a man younger than 35 in good health.

J is TRBJ1-6 and V is TRBV5-4; 7 bases align to TRBD1. The junction had 10 bases not matched to a gene; V was cut back by 6 bases and J by 7 bases. Germline V lookup: CDR1 SGHNT, CDR2 YYREEE (reference sequence). The CDR3 covers 15 residues. CDR3 protein: CASNLGGQTNSPLHF. CDR3 sequence (DNA): TGTGCCAGCAACCTCGGGGGACAGACGAATTCACCCCTCCACTTT.

V is TRBV28 and J is TRBJ2-7; 8 bases match TRBD2. The CDR3 has 14 residues. Germline V gives CDR1 MDHEN, CDR2 SYDVKM. Unmatched junction bases numbered 13, after V lost 9 bases and J lost 6 bases. The CDR3 loop is CASLAAGGSFEQYF. CDR3 DNA sequence: TGTGCCAGTCTCGCGGCGGGGGGATCGTTCGAGCAGTACTTC.

The V gene is TRBV5-1, the J gene TRBJ2-1; 8 nucleotides agree with TRBD2. CDR1 and CDR2 (germline): SGHRS, YFSETQ. This CDR3 is 13 amino acids long. V was pared by 9 bases and J by 14 bases, with 16 bases of the junction left unmatched. As DNA, the CDR3 is TGCGCCACCGGCGGGGGGACCCCTACCCCCGAGTTCTTC. It yields the protein CATGGGTPTPEFF.

This chain connects TRBV25-1 to TRBJ2-3, with 7 bases identical to TRBD1. This CDR3 spans 16 amino acids. V was pared by 4 bases and J by 1 base, with 8 bases of the junction left unmatched. The V gene's germline CDR1 is MGHDK and CDR2 SYGVNS. The CDR3 sequence: CASSGPRDRRTDTQYF. The CDR3 DNA reads TGTGCCAGCAGTGGACCCAGGGACAGACGCACAGATACGCAGTATTTT.

On this clone itself: At one end the junction does not follow the germline gene, possibly because of a read error. The V gene is TRBV7-7, the J gene TRBJ2-2; D gene unclear. The CDR3 is made up of 14 amino acids. Germline V gene data show CDR1 as SSHAT and CDR2 as FNYEAQ (reference sequence). The CDR3 sequence is CASSLTLNTGELFF. Written as DNA, the CDR3 is TGTGCTAGCAGCTTAACACTAAACACCGGGGAGCTGTTTTTT. The variable domain in full, with the rest retrieved from reference TRBV7-7 and TRBJ2-2, is GAGVSQSPRYKVTKRGQDVTLRCDPISSHATLYWYQQALGQGPEFLTYFNYEAQPDKSGLPSDRFSAERPEGSISTLTIQRTEQRDSAMYRCASSLTLNTGELFFGEGSRLTVL.

The rearrangement links TRBV6-5 to TRBJ2-7, with unresolved D. The germline V gene encodes CDR1 MNHEY and CDR2 SVGAGI. Trimming removed 6 bases from V and 0 bases from J, with 9 bases in between. This CDR3 has 13 residues. As DNA, the CDR3 is TGTGCCAGCAGGGCTGGAAGCTCCTACGAGCAGTACTTC. It encodes CASRAGSSYEQYF.

This clone was observed once. V is TRBV6-6 and J is TRBJ2-1; a possible D gene is TRBD1 (6 bases). The CDR3 sequence is 16 residues long. Trimming left V 0 bases short and J 2 bases short, with 11 bases between. Germline CDR1 reads MNHNY; CDR2 reads SVGAGI (reference sequence). CDR3 region: CASSYSQGLPYNEQFF. The CDR3 DNA follows: TGTGCCAGCAGTTACTCGCAGGGGCTCCCCTACAATGAGCAGTTCTTC.

The chain has TRBV4-3 and TRBJ2-1, with a weak D call TRBD2 (5 bases). V shed 0 bases and J shed 2 bases, with 11 bases lying between them. This CDR3 contains 16 residues. Germline V gives CDR1 LGHNA, CDR2 YSLEER. The CDR3 DNA sequence: TGCGCCAGCAGCCAAGAAAGGAGCGGCCCCTACAATGAGCAGTTCTTC. Residues: CASSQERSGPYNEQFF.

V and J are TRBV7-9 and TRBJ1-1, with TRBD1 matching over 8 bases. CDR1 and CDR2 from the germline V gene are SEHNR and FQNEAQ (reference sequence). There are 14 residues in the CDR3. The J segment lost 7 bases and the V segment lost 5 bases, leaving 9 bases of the junction unmatched. CDR3 nucleotide sequence: TGTGCCAGCAGCCCTGATAGACAGGGGATTGAAGCTTTCTTT. Residues: CASSPDRQGIEAFF.

The chain combines TRBV5-6 with TRBJ2-3; TRBD2 is a possible D gene (6 bases). The V and J ends lost 2 bases and 4 bases respectively, with 11 bases between them. Germline CDR1 and CDR2: SGHDT and YYEEEE. The CDR3 is made up of 14 amino acids. For the CDR3, the DNA is TGTGCCAGCAGCTTCGGGGGAAACCCAGATACGCAGTATTTT. Translating it yields CASSFGGNPDTQYF.